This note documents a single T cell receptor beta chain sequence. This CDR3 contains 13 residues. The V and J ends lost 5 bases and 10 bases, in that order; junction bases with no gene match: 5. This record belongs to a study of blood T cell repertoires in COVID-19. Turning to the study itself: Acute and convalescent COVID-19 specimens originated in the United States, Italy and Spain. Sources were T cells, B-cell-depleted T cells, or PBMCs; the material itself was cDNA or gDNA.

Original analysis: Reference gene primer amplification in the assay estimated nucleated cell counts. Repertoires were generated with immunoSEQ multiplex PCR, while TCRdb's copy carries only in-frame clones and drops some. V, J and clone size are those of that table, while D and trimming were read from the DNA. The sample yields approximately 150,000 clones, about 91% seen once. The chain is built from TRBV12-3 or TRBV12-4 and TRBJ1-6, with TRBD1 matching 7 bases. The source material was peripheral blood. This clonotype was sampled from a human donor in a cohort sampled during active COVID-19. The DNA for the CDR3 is TGTGCCAGCAGTCGGGACAGAACATCACCCCTCCACTTT. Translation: CASSRDRTSPLHF.